This entry describes one T cell receptor beta chain. This specimen belongs to a study of control samples from healthy donors and cancer patients. The CDR3 totals 15 residues. V lost 5 bases and J lost 4, with 17 bases in between. Germline V gene data show CDR1 as MDHEN and CDR2 as SYDVKM. TCRdb's copy holds only in-frame clones and misses some; the assay was immunoSEQ multiplex PCR. The data hold 40,000 to 50,000 clones, with approximately 94% observed a single time. The sequence derives from a man in his 60s in good health. This chain uses TRBV28 with TRBJ1-2, with D perhaps matching TRBD1 (5 bases). The material sequenced was blood. CDR3 protein: CASSLLPGGSYGYTF. The CDR3 DNA is TGTGCCAGCAGTCTCCTCCCGGGGGGTAGCTATGGCTACACCTTC.